This T cell receptor (beta chain) was sequenced during a study of T cells in localized non-small cell lung cancer. Measured with immunoSEQ multiplex PCR; TCRdb has only the in-frame clones, and not every one. The data hold some 52,000 clones, with roughly 88% observed a single time. Trimming cost V 6 bases and J 8 bases; bases outside gene matches: 9. Germline V gives CDR1 MNHEY, CDR2 SVGAGI. This CDR3 comprises 13 residues. About this clone: The target antigen is unknown.

General observations from the study: Longer overall survival was linked to higher blood T cell density. Appearance in adjacent lung was seen for a median about 60 of the top 100 tumor clones.

V and J are TRBV6-5 and TRBJ2-7; the match to TRBD2 covers 8 bases. The origin of this receptor is an older male donor with stage III squamous cell lung carcinoma. Sequenced here: peripheral blood, sampled before any cancer treatment. The CDR3 nucleotides read TGTGCCAGCAGCGTTCCGGGTAGCGGGAAGCAGTACTTC. It translates to CASSVPGSGKQYF.